This T cell receptor (beta chain) was sequenced for a study of PD-1 blockade in mismatch repair-deficient tumors. The study, taken as a whole, reports: After pembrolizumab, tumor-resident clones rose rapidly, then generally contracted before radiologic responses.

Sequencing used immunoSEQ multiplex PCR; TCRdb keeps in-frame clones, though not all of them. The sample comprises about 34,000 clones, 65% to 85% of which are singletons, and about 3.7% rests with the top ten. Germline V CDR1 and CDR2: SGHAT, FQNNGV. Losses at the gene ends were 7 bases for V and 8 bases for J; bases not matched to a gene: 6. This CDR3 is built from 14 residues. All patients were mismatch repair deficient, assessed by either PCR or immunohistochemistry. TCR sequencing covered a few patients who responded to pembrolizumab. Comments on this clone: Antigen unknown.

This TCR was sampled from an adult with mismatch repair-deficient cancer. The starting material was PBMCs, obtained around 6 weeks after starting pembrolizumab. J is TRBJ2-1 and V is TRBV11-2; 12 bases agree with TRBD2. The CDR3 protein is CASTRLAGVDEQFF. CDR3 nucleotides: TGTGCCAGCACCCGACTAGCGGGAGTGGATGAGCAGTTCTTC.